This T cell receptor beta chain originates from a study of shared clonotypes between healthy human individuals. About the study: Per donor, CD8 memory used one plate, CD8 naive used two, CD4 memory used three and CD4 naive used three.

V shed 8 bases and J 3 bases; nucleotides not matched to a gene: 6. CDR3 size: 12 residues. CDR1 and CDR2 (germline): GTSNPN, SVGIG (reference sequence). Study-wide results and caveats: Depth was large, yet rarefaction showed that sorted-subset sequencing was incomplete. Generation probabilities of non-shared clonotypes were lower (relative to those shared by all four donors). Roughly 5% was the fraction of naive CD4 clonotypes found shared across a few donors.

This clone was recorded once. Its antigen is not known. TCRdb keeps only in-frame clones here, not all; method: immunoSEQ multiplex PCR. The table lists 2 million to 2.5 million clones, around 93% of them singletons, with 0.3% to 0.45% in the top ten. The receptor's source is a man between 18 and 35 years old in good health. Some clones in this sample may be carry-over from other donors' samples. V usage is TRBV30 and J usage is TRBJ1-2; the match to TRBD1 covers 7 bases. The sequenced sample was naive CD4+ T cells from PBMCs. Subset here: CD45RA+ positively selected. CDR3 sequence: CAVQGSHYGYTF. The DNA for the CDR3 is TGTGCCGTACAGGGGTCCCACTATGGCTACACCTTC.